These T cell receptor beta chains were read from a single sample in a study of blood T cell repertoires in COVID-19. The table came from immunoSEQ multiplex PCR; TCRdb's copy has only in-frame clones and leaves some out. The sample consists of some 240,000 clones, about 86% of them appearing once. Sequencing input: PBMCs or T cells enriched from blood (not recorded which). Source of these receptors: a young man with acute COVID-19. The CDR3 runs from the conserved cysteine through the conserved F or W. Each record gives: CDR3 DNA, CDR3 protein, clone size, V gene, D gene, J gene, CDR3 length. The D gene is left open where the match is weak. Size is omitted from some rows. Given values are once, few, many or a class for expanded clones.

CDR3nt: TGTGCCAGCTCACCAACGGGGGGATATAATTCACCCCTCCACTTT; CDR3aa: CASSPTGGYNSPLHF; abundance: -; v_gene: TRBV18; d_gene: -; j_gene: TRBJ1-6; len: 15
CDR3nt: TGTGCCAGCAGCGGGAGGATAGCGGAAGCTTTCTTT; CDR3aa: CASSGRIAEAFF; abundance: -; v_gene: TRBV11-3; d_gene: -; j_gene: TRBJ1-1; len: 12
CDR3nt: TGTGCCAGTAGTATTGCAGACCGGGGGTCCCGTCAGCCCCAGCATTTT; CDR3aa: CASSIADRGSRQPQHF; abundance: -; v_gene: TRBV19; d_gene: -; j_gene: TRBJ1-5; len: 16
CDR3nt: TGTGCCAGCAGCGGACGACAGGGCCGGAATGAAAAACTGTTTTTT; CDR3aa: CASSGRQGRNEKLFF; abundance: -; v_gene: TRBV7-2; d_gene: TRBD1; j_gene: TRBJ1-4; len: 15
CDR3nt: TGTGCCAGCAGTTCGCGGGCCTCTGGGGCCAACGTCCTGACTTTC; CDR3aa: CASSSRASGANVLTF; abundance: -; v_gene: TRBV6-5; d_gene: -; j_gene: TRBJ2-6; len: 15
CDR3nt: TGTGCCAGCAGCCAAGTAGCGGGGGGAAACAATGAGCAGTTCTTC; CDR3aa: CASSQVAGGNNEQFF; abundance: -; v_gene: TRBV7-8; d_gene: TRBD2; j_gene: TRBJ2-1; len: 15
CDR3nt: TGTGCCAGCAGCCTCGACAGGGTTGTCGGGGGCTACACCTTC; CDR3aa: CASSLDRVVGGYTF; abundance: few; v_gene: TRBV3-1/TRBV3-2; d_gene: TRBD1; j_gene: TRBJ1-2; len: 14
CDR3nt: TGTGCCAGCAGCGGGGGACTAGCGGGAGGAGGGGAGACCCAGTACTTC; CDR3aa: CASSGGLAGGGETQYF; abundance: -; v_gene: TRBV7-3; d_gene: TRBD2; j_gene: TRBJ2-5; len: 16
CDR3nt: TGTGCCAGCAGCCGTAGCGGGAGGGCCGCCGGGGAGCTGTTTTTT; CDR3aa: CASSRSGRAAGELFF; abundance: -; v_gene: TRBV7-6; d_gene: TRBD2; j_gene: TRBJ2-2; len: 15
CDR3nt: TGTGCCAGTAGTATAGGAGGATATGATGGCTACACCTTC; CDR3aa: CASSIGGYDGYTF; abundance: -; v_gene: TRBV19; d_gene: -; j_gene: TRBJ1-2; len: 13
CDR3nt: TGTGCCTGGAGTAGGAGCGGGAGGGTTAACACCGGGGAGCTGTTTTTT; CDR3aa: CAWSRSGRVNTGELFF; abundance: -; v_gene: TRBV30; d_gene: TRBD2; j_gene: TRBJ2-2; len: 16
CDR3nt: TGTGCCAGCACCGATCGCCGGACGGGAAATGAAAAACTGTTTTTT; CDR3aa: CASTDRRTGNEKLFF; abundance: -; v_gene: TRBV25-1; d_gene: -; j_gene: TRBJ1-4; len: 15
CDR3nt: TGCAGCGGCCGGGATCAGGATGAAAAACTGTTTTTT; CDR3aa: CSGRDQDEKLFF; abundance: -; v_gene: TRBV29-1; d_gene: -; j_gene: TRBJ1-4; len: 12
CDR3nt: TGTGCCAGCAGCCTCGGGACAGGGGTAGAAACTTTCTTT; CDR3aa: CASSLGTGVETFF; abundance: -; v_gene: TRBV7-9; d_gene: TRBD1; j_gene: TRBJ1-1; len: 13
CDR3nt: TGTGCCAGCAGCTTGTATGGGCGGGCTCCCGGAGCTTTCTTT; CDR3aa: CASSLYGRAPGAFF; abundance: -; v_gene: TRBV5-6; d_gene: -; j_gene: TRBJ1-1; len: 14
CDR3nt: TGTGCCAGCAGCACGTTAGCGGGAGGGCAGAATGAGCAGTTCTTC; CDR3aa: CASSTLAGGQNEQFF; abundance: -; v_gene: TRBV5-1; d_gene: TRBD2; j_gene: TRBJ2-1; len: 15
CDR3nt: TGTGCCACCAGCAAAATGGGACAGTCGCTGGGGGAAGCTTTCTTT; CDR3aa: CATSKMGQSLGEAFF; abundance: -; v_gene: TRBV15; d_gene: TRBD1; j_gene: TRBJ1-1; len: 15
CDR3nt: TGTGCCAGTAGTATACGGGACACCACTGAAGCTTTCTTT; CDR3aa: CASSIRDTTEAFF; abundance: -; v_gene: TRBV19; d_gene: -; j_gene: TRBJ1-1; len: 13
CDR3nt: TGTGCCAGTAGTATCGGCTCCTACAATGAGCAGTTCTTC; CDR3aa: CASSIGSYNEQFF; abundance: -; v_gene: TRBV19; d_gene: -; j_gene: TRBJ2-1; len: 13
CDR3nt: TGTGCCAGCAGCAAGACTAGCGACGAGACCCAGTACTTC; CDR3aa: CASSKTSDETQYF; abundance: -; v_gene: TRBV5-4; d_gene: TRBD2; j_gene: TRBJ2-5; len: 13
CDR3nt: TGTGCCAGCACTGGGTGGACAGAAGATACGCAGTATTTT; CDR3aa: CASTGWTEDTQYF; abundance: -; v_gene: TRBV6-5; d_gene: -; j_gene: TRBJ2-3; len: 13
CDR3nt: TGTGCCAGCTCACCGTCCAGGGGCCGATCACCCCTCCACTTT; CDR3aa: CASSPSRGRSPLHF; abundance: -; v_gene: TRBV18; d_gene: -; j_gene: TRBJ1-6; len: 14
CDR3nt: TGTGCCAGCAGCTTTCCCACTCGTGGCTACACCTTC; CDR3aa: CASSFPTRGYTF; abundance: -; v_gene: TRBV11-2; d_gene: -; j_gene: TRBJ1-2; len: 12
CDR3nt: TGTGCCACCAGCAGCACAGGGGTAAGGAGCACTGAAGCTTTCTTT; CDR3aa: CATSSTGVRSTEAFF; abundance: once; v_gene: TRBV15; d_gene: TRBD1; j_gene: TRBJ1-1; len: 15
CDR3nt: TGTGCCAGCAGCGTAGCCGGGGGGGCCACTGGGGCCAACGTCCTGACTTTC; CDR3aa: CASSVAGGATGANVLTF; abundance: few; v_gene: TRBV9; d_gene: TRBD2; j_gene: TRBJ2-6; len: 17
CDR3nt: TGTGCCACCAGTGATCACGGGACAGGGTGGGAACGGAACACTGAAGCTTTCTTT; CDR3aa: CATSDHGTGWERNTEAFF; abundance: once; v_gene: TRBV24-1; d_gene: TRBD1; j_gene: TRBJ1-1; len: 18
CDR3nt: TGTGCCAGCAGTGACCCTCGACAGGTACCCGATACGCAGTATTTT; CDR3aa: CASSDPRQVPDTQYF; abundance: -; v_gene: TRBV6-4; d_gene: -; j_gene: TRBJ2-3; len: 15
CDR3nt: TGTGCCAGCAGCCGAGTAGGGGGAAGGGCTGATTACAATGAGCAGTTCTTC; CDR3aa: CASSRVGGRADYNEQFF; abundance: -; v_gene: TRBV5-4; d_gene: -; j_gene: TRBJ2-1; len: 17
CDR3nt: TGTGCCAGCAGCACGGACAGGGGGCTGGATGGCTACACCTTC; CDR3aa: CASSTDRGLDGYTF; abundance: -; v_gene: TRBV5-1; d_gene: TRBD1; j_gene: TRBJ1-2; len: 14
CDR3nt: TGTGCCAGCAGCTTAGAAGGCAGGGTGAAAGGGCACTTT; CDR3aa: CASSLEGRVKGHF; abundance: -; v_gene: TRBV7-2; d_gene: -; j_gene: TRBJ1-1; len: 13
CDR3nt: TGTGCCAGCAGCCCCATAGCGGGGGGGACCACAGATACGCAGTATTTT; CDR3aa: CASSPIAGGTTDTQYF; abundance: -; v_gene: TRBV9; d_gene: TRBD2; j_gene: TRBJ2-3; len: 16
CDR3nt: TGCAGCGTCGCCGGACTAGCGGGAGGCAAAAGGAATGAGCAGTTCTTC; CDR3aa: CSVAGLAGGKRNEQFF; abundance: -; v_gene: TRBV29-1; d_gene: TRBD2; j_gene: TRBJ2-1; len: 16
CDR3nt: TGTGCCAGCAGTGAGGAGGGGACGAACACCGGGGAGCTGTTTTTT; CDR3aa: CASSEEGTNTGELFF; abundance: -; v_gene: TRBV2; d_gene: -; j_gene: TRBJ2-2; len: 15
CDR3nt: TGTGCCAGCAGTTACGGCGACGGGACAGACGAAGCTTTCTTT; CDR3aa: CASSYGDGTDEAFF; abundance: once; v_gene: TRBV6-6; d_gene: TRBD1; j_gene: TRBJ1-1; len: 14
CDR3nt: TGTGCCAGCAGCTACTGGGCGGGAGGGAGGCAAGAGACCCAGTACTTC; CDR3aa: CASSYWAGGRQETQYF; abundance: -; v_gene: TRBV7-2; d_gene: TRBD2; j_gene: TRBJ2-5; len: 16
CDR3nt: TGTGCCAGCAGCTTGGCCGGGGGAGGCCCCCAGCATTTT; CDR3aa: CASSLAGGGPQHF; abundance: -; v_gene: TRBV5-4; d_gene: -; j_gene: TRBJ1-5; len: 13
CDR3nt: TGTGCCAGCTCACCTTCAGATAGCAATCAGCCCCAGCATTTT; CDR3aa: CASSPSDSNQPQHF; abundance: few; v_gene: TRBV18; d_gene: -; j_gene: TRBJ1-5; len: 14